This TCR beta chain was sequenced in a study of beta chain features in type 1 diabetes. The study reverse transcribed the entire isolated RNA, so it sequenced expressed TCRB transcripts. Measured with immunoSEQ multiplex PCR; TCRdb has only the in-frame clones, and not every one. The table records roughly 140,000 clones, approximately 10% of them present only once. Findings and limits, study-wide: The naive, central memory and Treg TCRB repertoires showed an apparent similarity that was greater among patients than among healthy donors. Type 1 diabetes patients showed fewer insertions and more deletions at VDJ junctions.

V was pared by 6 bases and J by 3 bases, with 2 bases of the junction left unmatched. The CDR3 has 14 amino acids. Germline V gives CDR1 MDHEN, CDR2 SYDVKM. Regarding this clone: What it binds is not known. The sample contains more than one DNA sequence encoding this CDR3.

The sequenced sample consisted of central memory CD4+ T cells from blood. The source is a man younger than 30 in good health. V is TRBV28 and J is TRBJ2-3; 11 bases agree with TRBD2. CDR3 in DNA: TGTGCCAGCAGCGCTAGCGGGAGGACAGATACGCAGTATTTT. Its protein is CASSASGRTDTQYF.